This T cell receptor (beta chain) was sequenced in a study of T cells after yellow fever vaccination. Study findings and constraints: FACS-sorted repertoires could contain abundant clonotypes contaminating from the bulk population.

In making TCR cDNA, 5'RACE template switching added a universal primer site and UMIs to it. TCRdb reprocessed the 5' RACE reads with MiXCR, giving one entry per CDR3 protein. Among a few hundred thousand distinct CDR3 sequences listed, about a fifth were seen once. The germline V gene has CDR1 SGHVS and CDR2 FQNEAQ. J lost 10 bases, V lost 5 bases, and 5 bases had no gene match. This CDR3 has 12 amino acids. This clonotype has only a few counts. Its specificity is unknown. The receptor was derived from a man aged 25-45 years who received the YFV17D yellow fever vaccine. The sequenced sample was PBMCs, obtained 15 days after the yellow fever booster vaccination. This chain joins TRBV7-8 and TRBJ2-1, with 7 bases that match TRBD2. The CDR3 region has the DNA TGTGCCAGCAGCGTTATCGGGAGGGAGCAGTTCTTC. Encoded protein: CASSVIGREQFF.